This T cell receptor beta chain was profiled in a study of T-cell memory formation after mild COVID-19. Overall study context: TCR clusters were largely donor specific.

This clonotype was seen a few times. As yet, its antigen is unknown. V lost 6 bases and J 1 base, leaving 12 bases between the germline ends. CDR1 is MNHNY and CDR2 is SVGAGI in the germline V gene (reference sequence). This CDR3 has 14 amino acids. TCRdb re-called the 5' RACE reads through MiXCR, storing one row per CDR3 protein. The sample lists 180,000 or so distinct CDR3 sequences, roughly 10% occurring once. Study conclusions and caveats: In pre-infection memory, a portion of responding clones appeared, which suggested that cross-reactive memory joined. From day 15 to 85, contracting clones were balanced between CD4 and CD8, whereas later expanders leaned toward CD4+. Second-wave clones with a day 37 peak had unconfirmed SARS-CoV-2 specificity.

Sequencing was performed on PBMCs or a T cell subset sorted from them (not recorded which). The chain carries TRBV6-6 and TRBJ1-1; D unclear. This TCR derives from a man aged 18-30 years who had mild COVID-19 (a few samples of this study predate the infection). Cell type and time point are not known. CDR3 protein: CASRYPRENTEAFF. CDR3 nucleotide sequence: TGTGCCAGCAGATACCCCAGAGAGAACACTGAAGCTTTCTTT.